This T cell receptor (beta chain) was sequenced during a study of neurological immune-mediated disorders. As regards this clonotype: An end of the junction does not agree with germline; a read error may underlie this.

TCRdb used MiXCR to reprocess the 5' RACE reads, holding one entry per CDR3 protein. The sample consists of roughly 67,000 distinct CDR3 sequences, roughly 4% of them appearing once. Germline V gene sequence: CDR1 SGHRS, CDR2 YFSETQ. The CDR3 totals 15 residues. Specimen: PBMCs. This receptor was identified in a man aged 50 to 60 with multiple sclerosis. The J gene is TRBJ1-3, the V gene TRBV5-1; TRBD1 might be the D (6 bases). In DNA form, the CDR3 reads TGCGCCAGCAGCTTGGAGACAGGCTCTGGAAAAACCATATATTTT. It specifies CASSLETGSGKTIYF.